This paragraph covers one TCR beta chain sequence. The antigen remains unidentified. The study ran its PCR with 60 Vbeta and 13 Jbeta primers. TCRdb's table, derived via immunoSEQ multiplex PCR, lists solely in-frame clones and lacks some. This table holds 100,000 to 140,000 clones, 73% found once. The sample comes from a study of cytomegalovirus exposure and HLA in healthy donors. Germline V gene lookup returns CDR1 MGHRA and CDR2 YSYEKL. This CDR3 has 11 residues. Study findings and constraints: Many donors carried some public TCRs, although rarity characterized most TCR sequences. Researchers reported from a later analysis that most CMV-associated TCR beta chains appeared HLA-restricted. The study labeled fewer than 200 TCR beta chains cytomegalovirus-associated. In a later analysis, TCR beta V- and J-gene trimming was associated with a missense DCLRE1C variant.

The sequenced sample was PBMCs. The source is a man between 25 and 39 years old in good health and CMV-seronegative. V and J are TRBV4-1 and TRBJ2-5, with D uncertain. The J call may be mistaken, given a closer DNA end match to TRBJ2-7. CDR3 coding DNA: TGCGCCAGCAGCCGCGGATACGAGCAGTACTTC. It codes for CASSRGYEQYF.